This T cell receptor (beta chain) was recorded in a study of vaccination effects on CD4 cells after COVID-19. On this clone: Its antigen is undetermined.

Viral peptide pools were used in the ViraFEST assay to expand antigen-specific CD4+ T cells, and sequencing came afterward. Cells that had been cultured for roughly eleven days were the source of isolated CD4+ T cells. PCR confirmed that the person was infected with SARS-CoV-2 between March and December 2020. Half-medium replacement with IL-2 medium occurred on days 3 and 7. Produced via immunoSEQ multiplex PCR; TCRdb's table is partial and in-frame only. The profile covers around 28,000 clones, with 69% appearing a single time and around 20% taken by the ten largest. Germline values: CDR1 LGHNA, CDR2 YNFKEQ. This CDR3 has 15 residues. Losses at the gene ends were 1 base for V and 3 bases for J; bases not matched to a gene: 4.

Sequencing was performed on CD4+ T cells from PBMCs cultured with SARS-CoV-2 spike peptides, taken before COVID-19 vaccination. The receptor was isolated from a human donor who had a prior SARS-CoV-2 infection. The chain uses TRBV4-2 and TRBJ2-3; 7 positions match TRBD2. Written as DNA, the CDR3 is TGTGCCAGCAGCCAAGGACTAGCTGAAACAGATACGCAGTATTTT. As protein: CASSQGLAETDTQYF.